This T cell receptor (beta chain) was recorded in a study of shared clonotypes between healthy human individuals. Trimming took 0 bases from V and 5 from J; bases not matched to a gene: 3. The CDR3 spans 14 residues. From germline, CDR1 is SGHRS and CDR2 YFSETQ. Using immunoSEQ multiplex PCR, the repertoire was profiled, and TCRdb retains in-frame clones only, with some absent. This sample has some 2,500,000 clones, with around 90% found just once. Each sample came from a Caucasian adult donor living in Nashville, Tennessee. Division of CD4+ cells produced a CD45RA+ naive subset and a CD45RA-negative memory subset.

Source material: naive CD4+ T cells from PBMCs. Subset: CD45RA+ positively selected. The TCR originated in a man aged 18 to 30 in good health. Some clones in this sample may be carry-over from other donors' samples. The chain employs TRBV5-1 and TRBJ2-5; TRBD2 matches at 8 bases. The CDR3 bases are TGCGCCAGCAGCTTGGCGGGAGGGGTGGAGACCCAGTACTTC. Residues: CASSLAGGVETQYF. Full variable domain (remainder filled in from reference TRBV5-1 and TRBJ2-5): KAGVTQTPRYLIKTRGQQVTLSCSPISGHRSVSWYQQTPGQGLQFLFEYFSETQRNKGNFPGRFSGRQFSNSRSEMNVSTLELGDSALYLCASSLAGGVETQYFGPGTRLLVL.